Listed below are T cell receptor beta chains from one sample, sequenced in a study of T cells after yellow fever vaccination. TCRdb fed the 5' RACE reads into MiXCR, producing one record per CDR3 protein. The top ten hold 11% to 15% of the sample, which has 500,000 to 650,000 distinct CDR3 sequences, less than 15% seen once. The material was PBMCs, obtained on the day of the yellow fever booster vaccination. All receptors derive from a man aged 25 to 45 who received the YFV17D yellow fever vaccine. The CDR3 runs from the conserved cysteine through the conserved F or W. A D gene is named only where the DNA matches it firmly. Expanded clones are given a class, and other clones once, few, many or no size at all.

J gene,D gene,clone size,V gene,CDR3 protein,CDR3 DNA
TRBJ2-7,NA,NA,TRBV6-5,CASSSPRSWGYEQYF,TGTGCCAGCAGTTCCCCACGGAGCTGGGGCTACGAGCAGTACTTC
TRBJ2-2,NA,NA,TRBV5-5,CASSNPDRTGELFF,TGTGCCAGCAGCAACCCAGACAGGACCGGGGAGCTGTTTTTT
TRBJ2-7,TRBD1,NA,TRBV7-9,CASGPPGQGAGVYEQYF,TGTGCCAGCGGACCACCGGGACAGGGGGCCGGTGTCTACGAGCAGTACTTC
TRBJ2-5,TRBD2,NA,TRBV2,CASTPIPGTDAGRGETQYF,TGTGCCAGCACTCCGATCCCCGGGACCGACGCGGGGAGGGGAGAGACCCAGTACTTC
TRBJ1-2,NA,few,TRBV5-5,CASSLTPGQGPAHGYTF,TGTGCCAGCAGCTTAACACCGGGACAAGGGCCTGCTCATGGCTACACCTTC
TRBJ2-5,NA,few,TRBV20-1,CSARVRGKETQYF,TGCAGTGCTAGAGTTAGGGGGAAAGAGACCCAGTACTTC
TRBJ2-6,NA,few,TRBV5-1,CASSLQAPVSGANVLTF,TGCGCCAGCAGCTTACAGGCCCCTGTCTCTGGGGCCAACGTCCTGACTTTC
TRBJ2-3,NA,few,TRBV4-3,CASSQRGTPASDTQYF,TGCGCCAGCAGCCAAAGGGGGACTCCCGCTTCAGATACGCAGTATTTT
TRBJ2-7,TRBD1,few,TRBV20-1,CSARDRQGGNEQYF,TGCAGTGCTAGAGATCGACAGGGGGGGAACGAGCAGTACTTC
TRBJ2-5,NA,few,TRBV12-3/TRBV12-4,CASSLYGVETQYF,TGTGCCAGCAGTTTATATGGGGTGGAGACCCAGTACTTC
TRBJ2-2,TRBD2,NA,TRBV12-3/TRBV12-4,CASQPMTSGNTGELFF,TGTGCCAGCCAACCCATGACTAGCGGGAACACCGGGGAGCTGTTTTTT
TRBJ1-4,NA,many,TRBV5-1,CASSLFPGQGEKLFF,TGCGCCAGCAGCTTGTTCCCGGGCCAGGGGGAAAAACTGTTTTTT
TRBJ2-1,NA,NA,TRBV12-3/TRBV12-4,CASSWRQNEQFF,TGTGCCAGCAGTTGGAGACAAAATGAGCAGTTCTTC
TRBJ2-5,TRBD1,few,TRBV24-1,CATSDADRVGETQYF,TGTGCCACCAGTGACGCGGACAGGGTAGGGGAGACCCAGTACTTC